Presented here are 2 T cell receptor beta chains from one specimen sequenced in a study of T cells in Graves' hyperthyroidism and ophthalmopathy. Amplification of TCR beta CDR3 regions was performed using RNA transcripts as template. An initial round of RT-PCR targeting the TCR CDR3 relied on the HTBI primer set. TCRdb fed the multiplex PCR reads into MiXCR, producing one record per CDR3 protein. The repertoire consists of around 250,000 distinct CDR3 sequences, with roughly 15% occurring once and the leading ten covering 13%. The specimen was blood. These receptors were taken from a woman aged 35 to 49 with Graves' hyperthyroidism that later progressed to Graves' ophthalmopathy.

This clonotype was detected ten times or more. The junction departs from germline at one end; a sequencing error may be responsible. The J gene is TRBJ2-5, the V gene TRBV7-7; 7 bases are shared with TRBD1. The CDR3 runs to 13 residues. The germline V gene encodes CDR1 SSHAT and CDR2 FNYEAQ (reference sequence). CDR3 loop: CASSLTGSGTQYF. CDR3 DNA sequence: TGTGCTAGCAGTCTGACAGGGTCGGGGACCCAGTACTTC.

This clonotype was found many times. This chain links TRBV12-3 or TRBV12-4 with TRBJ1-5, with D perhaps matching TRBD1 (6 bases). The V gene lost 3 bases and the J gene lost 4 bases, with 22 bases spanning the gap. The CDR3 is 18 residues long. Here the CDR3 reads CASSLQLHRTVQNQPQHF. Written as DNA, the CDR3 is TGTGCCAGCAGTTTGCAACTACATAGGACAGTGCAAAATCAGCCCCAGCATTTT.